This is a list of T cell receptor beta chains from one sample in a study of T cells after somatic rescue of genetic block. The data were produced by immunoSEQ multiplex PCR, yet TCRdb's version contains in-frame clones alone and is incomplete. The repertoire consists of 7,300 or so clones, with 80% to 85% occurring once and the leading ten covering 20% to 30%. The specimen sequenced was peripheral blood mononuclear cells (PBMCs). The receptors here all came from a boy younger than 18. Both conserved end residues are part of each CDR3. D genes are given only for firm matches. Some rows have no size entry. The others give once, few or many, or a class for an expanded clone.

>.|TRBJ2-3|TRBV2|TRBD2
CASMDHKGGRTDTRYF
TGTGCCAGCATGGACCACAAGGGAGGGCGCACAGATACGCGGTATTTT
>.|TRBJ2-7|TRBV7-9|.
CASSLGGDRPSF
TGTGCCAGCAGCTTAGGTGGGGACCGCCCTTCCTTC
>.|TRBJ2-7|TRBV5-6|.
CASSLVGGKLGEQYF
TGTGCCAGCAGCTTGGTGGGGGGCAAACTGGGCGAGCAGTACTTC
>.|TRBJ2-7|TRBV7-2|TRBD2
CASSRGVEYEQYF
TGTGCCAGCAGCCGGGGGGTAGAGTACGAGCAGTACTTC
>few|TRBJ1-1|TRBV15|.
CATSANLNTEAFF
TGTGCCACAAGCGCTAATCTGAACACTGAAGCTTTCTTT
>.|TRBJ1-1|TRBV15|.
CATSRDRGIEAFF
TGTGCCACCAGCAGAGATAGGGGAATTGAAGCTTTCTTT
>.|TRBJ2-7|TRBV15|TRBD1
CATSRGGQDYYEQYF
TGTGCCACCAGCAGAGGGGGACAGGACTACTACGAGCAGTACTTC
>few|TRBJ1-4|TRBV11-2|TRBD1
CASSLRQGNEKLFF
TGTGCCAGCAGCTTAAGACAGGGTAATGAAAAACTGTTTTTT
>.|TRBJ1-5|TRBV25-1|.
CASGVEEGNQPQHF
TGTGCCAGCGGCGTGGAGGAAGGCAATCAGCCCCAGCATTTT
>.|TRBJ1-1|TRBV6-6|TRBD1
CASIQTTGGSTEAFF
TGTGCCAGCATTCAGACTACAGGGGGTTCTACTGAAGCTTTCTTT
>.|TRBJ2-1|TRBV27|TRBD2
CASSANPGLAGRGSYNEQFF
TGTGCCAGCAGTGCCAACCCGGGACTAGCGGGAAGGGGCTCCTACAATGAGCAGTTCTTC
>.|TRBJ2-3|TRBV7-2|.
CASSLDAGSGDTQYF
TGTGCCAGCAGCTTAGATGCGGGCTCGGGAGATACGCAGTATTTT